This entry describes one TCR beta chain. This sample was taken from a study of CD8 T cells in Susac syndrome. Per germline, CDR1 SGHTA and CDR2 FQGTGA. This CDR3 has 15 residues. Germline trimming cut 1 base from V and 5 bases from J; bases unmatched to any gene: 6. With random hexamers, 0.5 to 1 ug RNA was reverse transcribed. TCRdb processed the immunoSEQ multiplex PCR reads anew with MiXCR; each CDR3 protein has one entry. The sample includes about 190,000 distinct CDR3 sequences, 90% to 97% seen only once; the top ten take 0.075% to 0.1%. Sequenced input: CD4+ T cells from PBMCs. This TCR was recovered from a human donor with Susac syndrome. The rearrangement joins TRBV7-3 to TRBJ2-7; TRBD1 matches 9 bases. CDR3 nucleotide sequence: TGTGCCAGCAGCTTAATGGGACAGGGTCCCCACGAGCAGTACTTC. It yields the protein CASSLMGQGPHEQYF.